The text below deals with one TCR beta chain. Recruits, aged roughly 18 to 90 years, lived in 24 US areas. This CDR3 is 14 amino acids long. In germline, CDR1 is SGHVS, CDR2 FQNEAQ. V was clipped by 5 bases and J by 8 bases, with 16 bases between them. This sample is drawn from a study of blood T cell repertoires in COVID-19. Overall study: From the United States, Italy and Spain came samples of acute and convalescent COVID-19. Nucleic acid was either cDNA or gDNA, and it came from T cells, B-cell-depleted T cells, or PBMCs.

Per the authors' pipeline: By means of reference gene primer amplification, nucleated cell counts were estimated. The table came from immunoSEQ multiplex PCR; TCRdb's copy has only in-frame clones and leaves some out. V, J and clone size reflect that table, while D and trimming were determined from the DNA. This table has about 230,000 clones, about 85% appearing once. The sequence derives from a man aged 25 to 40 who had recovered from COVID-19. Sequencing was carried out using PBMCs or T cells enriched from blood (not recorded which). The chain employs TRBV7-8 and TRBJ1-5, with D possibly matching TRBD1 (5 bases). CDR3 amino acids: CASSPMGGTEPQHF. The CDR3 nucleotides are TGTGCCAGCAGCCCTATGGGGGGTACCGAGCCCCAGCATTTT.